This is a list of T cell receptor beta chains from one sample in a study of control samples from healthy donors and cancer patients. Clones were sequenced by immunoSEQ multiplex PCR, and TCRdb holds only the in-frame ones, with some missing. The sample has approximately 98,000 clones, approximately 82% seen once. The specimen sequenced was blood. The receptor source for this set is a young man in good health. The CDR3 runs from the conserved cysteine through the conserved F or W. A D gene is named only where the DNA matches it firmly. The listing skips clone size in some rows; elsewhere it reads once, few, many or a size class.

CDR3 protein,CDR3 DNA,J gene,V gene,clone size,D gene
CASSSIGQGRTQYF,TGTGCCAGCAGTTCTATTGGACAGGGGAGAACCCAGTACTTC,TRBJ2-5,TRBV27,.,TRBD1
CASTWTGRMNTEAFF,TGTGCCAGCACTTGGACCGGCCGTATGAACACTGAAGCTTTCTTT,TRBJ1-1,TRBV28,.,.
CASSIDGAGRGYGYTF,TGTGCCAGTAGTATAGATGGGGCGGGGCGCGGCTATGGCTACACCTTC,TRBJ1-2,TRBV19,medium-sized,.
CASSPGTGGRGEKLFF,TGTGCCAGCAGCCCCGGGACAGGGGGCCGGGGTGAAAAACTGTTTTTT,TRBJ1-4,TRBV2,.,TRBD1
CASSLQSGELFF,TGTGCCAGCAGCTTGCAGTCCGGGGAGCTGTTTTTT,TRBJ2-2,TRBV5-5,.,.
CAWSAGEETQYF,TGTGCCTGGAGTGCCGGGGAAGAGACCCAGTACTTC,TRBJ2-5,TRBV30,.,.
CASSLYFGGYTF,TGTGCCAGCAGCCTATACTTTGGGGGCTACACCTTC,TRBJ1-2,TRBV12-3/TRBV12-4,.,.
CASGRQAGDEQYF,TGCGCCAGCGGGCGACAGGCCGGGGACGAGCAGTACTTC,TRBJ2-7,TRBV5-1,.,.
CAISESQLSRVDNSPLHF,TGTGCCATCAGTGAGTCTCAGCTGAGTCGGGTGGACAATTCACCCCTCCACTTT,TRBJ1-6,TRBV10-3,.,.
CASSLDRGGMNTEAFF,TGTGCCAGCAGCTTGGACAGAGGGGGTATGAACACTGAAGCTTTCTTT,TRBJ1-1,TRBV5-6,few,.
CASSQERVDGYTF,TGCGCCAGCAGCCAAGAGCGAGTAGATGGCTACACCTTC,TRBJ1-2,TRBV4-1,.,.
CASSQAGSNQPQHF,TGTGCCAGCAGTCAGGCGGGGAGCAATCAGCCCCAGCATTTT,TRBJ1-5,TRBV6-6,.,.
CASSRANTEAFF,TGTGCCAGCTCACGAGCGAACACTGAAGCTTTCTTT,TRBJ1-1,TRBV18,once,.
CASSIRGANTGELFF,TGTGCCAGTAGTATTCGGGGGGCGAACACCGGGGAGCTGTTTTTT,TRBJ2-2,TRBV19,.,TRBD2
CASSIPGTGDFF,TGTGCCAGCAGCATTCCCGGGACAGGGGATTTCTTT,TRBJ1-1,TRBV11-1,.,TRBD1
CASSFGEGRDYGYTF,TGTGCCAGCAGCTTCGGGGAAGGCAGGGACTATGGCTACACCTTC,TRBJ1-2,TRBV5-6,.,.
CASSYSDNGQPQHF,TGTGCCAGCAGTTACTCCGATAATGGTCAGCCCCAGCATTTT,TRBJ1-5,TRBV6-6,few,.
CASSQGRVAYNEQFF,TGTGCCAGCAGTCAGGGGCGAGTGGCCTACAATGAGCAGTTCTTC,TRBJ2-1,TRBV28,.,.
CASSKALGVCTEAFF,TGTGCCAGCAGCAAAGCGCTCGGGGTTTGCACTGAAGCTTTCTTT,TRBJ1-1,TRBV21-1,.,.
CATSRDRQGAGGELFF,TGTGCCACCAGCCGGGATCGGCAGGGGGCTGGCGGGGAGCTGTTTTTT,TRBJ2-2,TRBV15,few,TRBD1
CASSPRQGDEAYGYTF,TGTGCCAGCTCACCCCGCCAGGGCGACGAGGCCTATGGCTACACCTTC,TRBJ1-2,TRBV18,.,.
CATSKERGAYNEQFF,TGTGCCACCAGCAAGGAACGGGGGGCTTACAATGAGCAGTTCTTC,TRBJ2-1,TRBV15,.,.
CASSPTAFAATYEQYF,TGTGCCAGCAGTCCGACAGCCTTTGCAGCCACCTACGAGCAGTACTTC,TRBJ2-7,TRBV25-1,.,.
CASSNDRGYSNQPQHF,TGTGCCAGTAGTAATGACAGGGGGTATAGCAATCAGCCCCAGCATTTT,TRBJ1-5,TRBV19,.,TRBD1
CASKKAGSTGELFF,TGTGCAAGCAAAAAGGCTGGCTCCACCGGGGAGCTGTTTTTT,TRBJ2-2,TRBV7-2,.,.
CASSLPGVSGANVLTF,TGCGCCAGCAGCTTGCCTGGAGTCTCTGGGGCCAACGTCCTGACTTTC,TRBJ2-6,TRBV5-1,.,.
CASSLEVMWDEQFF,TGTGCCAGCAGCTTAGAAGTTATGTGGGATGAGCAGTTCTTC,TRBJ2-1,TRBV7-8,.,.
CASSPPGPGQNLYGYTF,TGCGCCAGCAGCCCCCCGGGCCCGGGACAGAATCTCTATGGCTACACCTTC,TRBJ1-2,TRBV5-1,.,TRBD1
CASRQGRAYGYTF,TGTGCCAGCAGGCAGGGGCGCGCCTATGGCTACACCTTC,TRBJ1-2,TRBV2,.,.
CASSPLAGGQNEQFF,TGTGCCAGCAGTCCACTAGCGGGGGGCCAGAATGAGCAGTTCTTC,TRBJ2-1,TRBV6-5,.,TRBD2
CASSPLTGPSNQPQHF,TGTGCCAGCAGTCCACTAACAGGACCTAGCAATCAGCCCCAGCATTTT,TRBJ1-5,TRBV28,.,.
CAISESYPLAGEETQYF,TGTGCCATCAGTGAGTCTTATCCACTAGCGGGGGAAGAGACCCAGTACTTC,TRBJ2-5,TRBV10-3,.,TRBD2
CASSYSMGLGTEAFF,TGTGCCAGCAGTTACTCGATGGGTTTGGGAACTGAAGCTTTCTTT,TRBJ1-1,TRBV6-6,.,.
CASRPTIGNTIYF,TGTGCCAGTAGGCCGACGATTGGAAACACCATATATTTT,TRBJ1-3,TRBV19,.,.
CASSFGQFYGYTF,TGTGCCAGCAGTTTCGGGCAATTCTATGGCTACACCTTC,TRBJ1-2,TRBV27,.,.
CASSFYRERDEQFF,TGTGCCAGCAGTTTCTACCGGGAAAGAGATGAGCAGTTCTTC,TRBJ2-1,TRBV6-5,.,.
CASSNGRTNEKLFF,TGTGCCAGTAGTAATGGGAGAACTAATGAAAAACTGTTTTTT,TRBJ1-4,TRBV19,.,.
CASSQSRTSYEQYF,TGCGCCAGCAGCCAGTCCCGGACGTCCTACGAGCAGTACTTC,TRBJ2-7,TRBV4-3,.,.
CASRMDGTDTQYF,TGTGCCAGCAGGATGGACGGCACAGATACGCAGTATTTT,TRBJ2-3,TRBV12-3/TRBV12-4,few,.
CASSPAGLYRTEPSGELFF,TGTGCCAGCTCACCGGCGGGCCTATATCGTACCGAGCCGTCGGGGGAGCTGTTTTTT,TRBJ2-2,TRBV18,.,.
CAGSLDTRTDTQYF,TGTGCCGGCAGCTTAGATACTCGCACAGATACGCAGTATTTT,TRBJ2-3,TRBV7-2,.,.
CASSLEGSSNTEAFF,TGCGCCAGCAGCTTGGAAGGGAGCTCGAACACTGAAGCTTTCTTT,TRBJ1-1,TRBV5-1,.,.
CASSLIAADTQYF,TGTGCCAGCAGCTTAATAGCGGCAGATACGCAGTATTTT,TRBJ2-3,TRBV7-9,.,.
CASSRDSENEKLFF,TGCGCCAGCAGCCGGGACAGCGAGAATGAAAAACTGTTTTTT,TRBJ1-4,TRBV5-1,.,TRBD1
CATSGGGAYEQYF,TGTGCCACCAGTGGGGGGGGAGCCTACGAGCAGTACTTC,TRBJ2-7,TRBV24-1,.,TRBD2
CAISAPGANYGYTF,TGTGCCATCAGTGCACCGGGGGCTAACTATGGCTACACCTTC,TRBJ1-2,TRBV10-3,.,.
CASSLKDRGQNTEAFF,TGCGCCAGCAGCTTGAAGGACAGGGGCCAGAACACTGAAGCTTTCTTT,TRBJ1-1,TRBV5-1,.,TRBD1
CASSFVGLGDNSPLHF,TGTGCCAGCAGTTTTGTGGGGTTAGGGGATAATTCACCCCTCCACTTT,TRBJ1-6,TRBV28,.,.
CASTTSGGDTQYF,TGTGCCAGCACGACTAGCGGGGGCGATACGCAGTATTTT,TRBJ2-3,TRBV6-5,.,TRBD2
CASSEYSGSNQPQHF,TGTGCCAGCAGTGAATATTCCGGTAGCAATCAGCCCCAGCATTTT,TRBJ1-5,TRBV25-1,.,.
CASSEAGGNFYNEQFF,TGTGCCAGCAGTGAGGCTGGGGGGAACTTCTACAATGAGCAGTTCTTC,TRBJ2-1,TRBV25-1,.,.
CASTRTGATNEKLFF,TGTGCCAGCACCAGGACAGGCGCAACTAATGAAAAACTGTTTTTT,TRBJ1-4,TRBV6-5,.,TRBD1
CASAPMDRDSPLHF,TGTGCCAGTGCACCCATGGACAGGGATTCACCCCTCCACTTT,TRBJ1-6,TRBV19,.,TRBD1